The 26 T cell receptor beta chains below were found in one sample sequenced in a study of T cell repertoires in cytomegalovirus infection. TCRdb processed the reads anew with MiXCR; each CDR3 protein has one entry. The data contain about 490,000 distinct CDR3 sequences, around 10% of them singletons. The specimen sequenced was PBMCs. The receptor source for this set is a human donor in good health (CMV status not recorded). Some clones in this sample may be carry-over from other donors' samples.

The table lists this clonotype with many counts. The V call is TRBV7-2, the J call TRBJ1-6, with D maybe TRBD1 (5 bases). Trimming took 4 bases from V and 9 from J, leaving 19 bases between them. Germline loops: CDR1 SGHTA, CDR2 FQGNSA. This CDR3 has 16 residues. CDR3 sequence (DNA): TGTGCCAGCAGCTCCGACAGTTCCCCGGCGGTTTCACCCCTCCACTTT. This encodes CASSSDSSPAVSPLHF.

This clonotype was found many times. V usage is TRBV7-8 and J usage is TRBJ2-3; maybe TRBD1 (6 bases). The CDR3 spans 16 residues. Trimming took 5 bases from V and 6 from J, leaving 21 bases between them. Germline V gene sequence: CDR1 SGHVS, CDR2 FQNEAQ. The CDR3 region is CASSLRRDNAPDTQYF. DNA for the CDR3: TGTGCCAGCAGCCTCCGCCGGGACAATGCCCCGGATACGCAGTATTTT.

This clonotype occurred many times. The chain joins TRBV6-6 to TRBJ1-5; no clear D gene. This CDR3 is built from 13 residues. Germline CDR1 and CDR2: MNHNY and SVGAGI (reference sequence). The germline V and J ends were trimmed by 6 bases and 2 bases, with 8 bases remaining between them. This CDR3 is CASRGGGNQPQHF. CDR3 nucleotides: TGTGCCAGCAGGGGTGGTGGCAATCAGCCCCAGCATTTT.

The table lists this clonotype with many counts. In DNA, the CDR3 is TGCGCCAGCAGCGACCCGGTGGACACTGAAGCTTTCTTT. It is translated as CASSDPVDTEAFF. The rearrangement links TRBV5-1 to TRBJ1-1; D remains unclear. CDR3 size: 13 residues. Germline V gene sequence: CDR1 SGHRS, CDR2 YFSETQ. V lost 4 bases, J lost 3 bases, and 10 bases lay in between.

There are many counts of this clonotype. The chain couples TRBV5-1 to TRBJ2-5; D is perhaps TRBD1 or TRBD2 (5 bases each). CDR3 length equals 13 residues. CDR1 is SGHRS and CDR2 is YFSETQ in the germline V gene. Trimming cost V 4 bases and J 7 bases, with 14 bases left between them. CDR3 coding DNA: TGCGCCAGCAGCGGGGGAGAGCTGGGGACCCAGTACTTC. Translation: CASSGGELGTQYF.

This clonotype was picked up many times. This rearrangement joins TRBV28 to TRBJ1-2; D not certain. This CDR3 comprises 13 residues. The germline gives CDR1 MDHEN, CDR2 SYDVKM. The V gene lost 9 bases and the J gene lost 0 bases, with 11 bases spanning the gap. CDR3 amino acids: CASLRRTNYGYTF. The CDR3 DNA is TGTGCCAGTCTGAGGCGAACTAACTATGGCTACACCTTC.

This clonotype was found many times. The V call is TRBV6-1, the J call TRBJ2-1; D is ambiguous. V lost 1 base and J 5 bases, leaving 9 bases between the germline ends. CDR1 MNHNS and CDR2 SASEGT come from the germline V gene. This CDR3 comprises 14 residues. In nucleotides, the CDR3 is TGTGCCAGCAGTGAAGTTGTCCCGAACAATGAGCAGTTCTTC. Amino acid sequence: CASSEVVPNNEQFF.

The chain links TRBV3-1 to TRBJ2-7; perhaps TRBD2 as D (6 bases). Trimming removed 0 bases from V and 6 bases from J, with 15 bases in between. CDR1 LGHDT and CDR2 YNNKEL come from the germline V gene (reference sequence). This CDR3 comprises 15 residues. CDR3 in amino acids: CASSQEGVTGVEQYF. The CDR3 DNA reads as TGTGCCAGCAGCCAAGAAGGAGTTACGGGGGTCGAGCAGTACTTC.

This clonotype was observed at least ten times. The chain uses TRBV5-6 and TRBJ2-7; TRBD1 matches at 10 bases. The V gene's germline CDR1 is SGHDT and CDR2 YYEEEE. The trim removed 3 bases at V and 6 bases at J, leaving 9 bases unmatched. The CDR3 spans 15 residues. CDR3 amino acids: CASSSDGTGALEQYF. The CDR3 coding sequence is TGTGCCAGCAGCTCGGATGGGACAGGGGCTCTCGAGCAGTACTTC.

The table lists this clonotype with a few counts. The rearrangement joins TRBV9 to TRBJ1-1; 7 bases fit TRBD1. Unmatched junction bases numbered 2, after V lost 0 bases and J lost 6 bases. From germline, CDR1 is SGDLS and CDR2 YYNGEE. This CDR3 is 13 amino acids long. The CDR3 sequence is CASSVGGQSEAFF. In DNA form, the CDR3 reads TGTGCCAGCAGCGTAGGGGGACAGTCTGAAGCTTTCTTT.

A single count supports this clonotype. This chain connects TRBV9 to TRBJ2-1; tentatively, D is TRBD1 (5 bases). This CDR3 has 13 amino acids. Trimming pared 2 bases from V and 9 bases from J, leaving 12 bases between. Germline V CDR1 and CDR2: SGDLS, YYNGEE. The DNA for the CDR3 is TGTGCCAGCAGCGTTGTTCGCCAGGGTGAGCAGTTCTTC. Its translation is CASSVVRQGEQFF.

The chain recombines TRBV6-2 or TRBV6-3 with TRBJ1-1; the D is unclear. V was cut by 5 bases and J by 1 base, with 11 bases left in between. The CDR3 is 14 residues long. Germline V gives CDR1 MNHEY, CDR2 SVGEGT. The CDR3 here is CASSSPAGNTEAFF. The CDR3 nucleotides read TGTGCCAGCAGTAGCCCTGCAGGGAACACTGAAGCTTTCTTT.

The V gene is TRBV6-5, the J gene TRBJ2-1, with 11 bases lining up with TRBD2. Per the germline V gene, CDR1 is MNHEY and CDR2 is SVGAGI. Trimming took 7 bases from V and 3 from J; bases not matched to a gene: 8. CDR3 length: 16 residues. In DNA, the CDR3 is TGTGCCAGCAAAATTAGCGGGGGGGCCAACTACAATGAGCAGTTCTTC. It is translated as CASKISGGANYNEQFF.

This clonotype was detected many times. The chain carries TRBV7-9 and TRBJ1-2; D unclear. Germline CDR1 reads SEHNR; CDR2 reads FQNEAQ (reference sequence). The CDR3 has 15 amino acids. V gave up 0 bases and J gave up 4 bases, with 12 bases separating them. CDR3 protein: CASSLAGAVAYGYTF. As DNA, the CDR3 is TGTGCCAGCAGCTTAGCAGGAGCGGTGGCCTATGGCTACACCTTC.

The rearrangement joins TRBV2 to TRBJ2-2, with D tentatively TRBD1 (5 bases). V lost 1 base to trimming and J lost 7 bases, with 10 bases between them. The length of the CDR3 is 14 residues. Germline V gene data show CDR1 as SNHLY and CDR2 as FYNNEI. This CDR3 reads CASSEGQSYGELFF. CDR3 nucleotides: TGTGCCAGCAGTGAAGGACAGTCATACGGGGAGCTGTTTTTT.

At least ten counts were recorded for this clonotype. The chain carries TRBV11-2 and TRBJ2-6; D is possibly TRBD2 (5 bases). The CDR3 is made up of 17 amino acids. Germline CDR1 is SGHAT and CDR2 is FQNNGV. V lost 11 bases to trimming and J lost 0 bases, with 20 bases between them. CDR3 in amino acids: CASGRGRGSSGANVLTF. The CDR3 nucleotides are TGTGCCTCAGGACGGGGTCGTGGGAGCTCTGGGGCCAACGTCCTGACTTTC.

This clonotype has at least ten counts. This rearrangement joins TRBV6-1 to TRBJ2-7, with D possibly being TRBD1 or TRBD2 (5 bases each). This CDR3 has 15 amino acids. Germline V gives CDR1 MNHNS, CDR2 SASEGT. V lost 7 bases to trimming and J lost 3 bases, with 19 bases between them. CDR3 DNA: TGTGCCAGCATTCAAACCGGGGCTAACTACTACGAGCAGTACTTC. Translation: CASIQTGANYYEQYF.

The V gene is TRBV28, the J gene TRBJ1-2, with D tentatively TRBD1 (5 bases). Trimming pared 5 bases from V and 3 bases from J, leaving 25 bases between. The CDR3 sequence is 18 residues long. Germline CDR1 is MDHEN and CDR2 is SYDVKM. The CDR3 DNA sequence: TGTGCCAGCAGTCCCACTATCAACCGGGACCTAGTTTACTATGGCTACACCTTC. Its translation: CASSPTINRDLVYYGYTF.

In its sample, this clonotype was seen many times. The chain joins TRBV6-2 or TRBV6-3 to TRBJ1-5; D is perhaps TRBD1 (5 bases). The CDR3 loop spans 15 amino acids. Deletions cut 5 bases from V and 2 bases from J, with 13 bases between. From germline, CDR1 is MNHEY and CDR2 SVGEGT. CDR3 coding DNA: TGTGCCAGCAGTGGACAAGGTCTGGGCAATCAGCCCCAGCATTTT. Translating it yields CASSGQGLGNQPQHF.

CDR3 nucleotide sequence: TGTGCCAGCAGTGGTCGGATTAGCAATCAGCCCCAGCATTTT. Its translation is CASSGRISNQPQHF. The chain combines TRBV2 with TRBJ1-5; D remains unclear. Trimming stripped 4 bases from V and 0 bases from J, with 7 bases between. The CDR3 totals 14 residues. The germline gives CDR1 SNHLY, CDR2 FYNNEI.

At least ten counts were recorded for this clonotype. The rearrangement links TRBV19 to TRBJ1-5, with a possible D match to TRBD1 (6 bases). Trimming took off 6 bases at V and 0 bases at J, with 9 bases between the two ends. Germline assignment: CDR1 LNHDA and CDR2 SQIVND (reference sequence). The CDR3 extends over 14 amino acids. The CDR3 DNA sequence: TGTGCCAGTAGGAAGGGGGATAGCAATCAGCCCCAGCATTTT. It specifies CASRKGDSNQPQHF.

At least ten counts were recorded for this clonotype. This rearrangement joins TRBV6-1 to TRBJ2-1; tentative D call: TRBD1 (6 bases). The CDR3 runs 15 residues. Germline-derived CDR1 and CDR2 are MNHNS and SASEGT. V lost 10 bases, J lost 6 bases, and 22 bases lay in between. CDR3 loop: CAIHGPGQRGNEQFF. CDR3 nucleotides: TGTGCCATTCACGGGCCGGGACAAAGGGGCAATGAGCAGTTCTTC.

At least ten counts were recorded for this clonotype. The gene calls are TRBV5-4 and TRBJ2-1; no definite D call. Germline assignment: CDR1 SGHNT and CDR2 YYREEE (reference sequence). V was cut by 3 bases and J by 0 bases, with 13 bases left in between. The CDR3 totals 16 residues. In DNA, the CDR3 is TGTGCCAGCAGCTCAATCGCCAGGAGCTCCTACAATGAGCAGTTCTTC. It codes for CASSSIARSSYNEQFF.

This clonotype came up many times. At one end the junction does not follow the germline gene, possibly because of a read error. The rearrangement joins TRBV29-1 to TRBJ1-1; D is undetermined. Germline values: CDR1 SQVTM, CDR2 ANQGSEA. CDR3 length: 13 residues. The CDR3 sequence: CSFDRGWDPEAFF. CDR3 DNA: TGCAGCTTTGACCGGGGTTGGGATCCTGAAGCTTTCTTT.

The chain couples TRBV9 to TRBJ2-2, with 9 bases matching TRBD2. V trimming: 1 base; J trimming: 0 bases; junction bases outside the gene matches: 4. The germline gives CDR1 SGDLS, CDR2 YYNGEE. This CDR3 spans 17 amino acids. CDR3 in amino acids: CASSVRLADSNTGELFF. The CDR3 DNA reads as TGTGCCAGCAGCGTAAGACTAGCGGACTCGAACACCGGGGAGCTGTTTTTT.

This clonotype was seen ten or more times. The rearrangement uses TRBV19 and TRBJ1-5, with 8 bases fitting TRBD1. Germline CDR1 reads LNHDA; CDR2 reads SQIVND (reference sequence). Trimming took 3 bases from V and 2 from J; bases not matched to a gene: 3. The CDR3 is made up of 15 amino acids. The CDR3 DNA reads as TGTGCCAGTAGTATTCAGACAGGGGGCAATCAGCCCCAGCATTTT. Amino acid sequence: CASSIQTGGNQPQHF.